The source of this T cell receptor beta chain is a study of shared clonotypes between healthy human individuals. Notes on this clone: The antigen remains undetermined.

Libraries were prepared by immunoSEQ multiplex PCR; TCRdb keeps only in-frame clonotypes and omits some of them. Of roughly 2,000,000 clones in the sample, around 93% were seen once. Germline V gives CDR1 SNHLY, CDR2 FYNNEI. CDR3 length: 14 amino acids. Trimming left V 1 base short and J 7 bases short, with 11 bases between. General observations from the study: Larger estimated richness was generally recorded for naive subsets relative to memory subsets.

Positively selected for CCR7, the CD45RO-negative cells used as naive CD8 cells excluded terminally differentiated effector memory CD45RA+ cells. The study enrolled healthy HIV-negative adults without recent acute infections or vaccinations as donors. Specimen: naive CD8+ T cells from PBMCs. The V call is TRBV2, the J call TRBJ1-5; D possibly corresponds to TRBD1 (5 bases). The sequence came from a man between 18 and 35 years old in good health. Some clones in this sample may be carry-over from other donors' samples. CDR3 DNA: TGTGCCAGCAGTGAAGTCCCGCAGGGCCAGCCCCAGCATTTT. It translates to CASSEVPQGQPQHF.